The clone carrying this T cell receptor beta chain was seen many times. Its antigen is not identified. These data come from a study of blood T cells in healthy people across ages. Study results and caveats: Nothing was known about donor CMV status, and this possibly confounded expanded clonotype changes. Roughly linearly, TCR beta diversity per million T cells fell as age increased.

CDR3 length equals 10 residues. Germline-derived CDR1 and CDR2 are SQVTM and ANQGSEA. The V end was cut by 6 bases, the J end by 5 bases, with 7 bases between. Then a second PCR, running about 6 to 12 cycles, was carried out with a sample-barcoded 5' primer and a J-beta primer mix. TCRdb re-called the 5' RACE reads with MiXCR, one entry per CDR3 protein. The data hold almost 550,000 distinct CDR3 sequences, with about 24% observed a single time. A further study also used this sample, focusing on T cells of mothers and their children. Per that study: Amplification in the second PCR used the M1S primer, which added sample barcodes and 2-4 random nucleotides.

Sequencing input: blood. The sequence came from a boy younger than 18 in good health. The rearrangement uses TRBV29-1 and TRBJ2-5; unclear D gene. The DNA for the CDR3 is TGCAGCGTCGCCGGCGAGACCCAGTACTTC. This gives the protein CSVAGETQYF. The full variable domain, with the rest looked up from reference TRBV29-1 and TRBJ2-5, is SAVISQKPSRDICQRGTSLTIQCQVDSQVTMMFWYRQQPGQSLTLIATANQGSEATYESGFVIDKFPISRPNLTFSTLTVSNMSPEDSSIYLCSVAGETQYFGPGTRLLVL.